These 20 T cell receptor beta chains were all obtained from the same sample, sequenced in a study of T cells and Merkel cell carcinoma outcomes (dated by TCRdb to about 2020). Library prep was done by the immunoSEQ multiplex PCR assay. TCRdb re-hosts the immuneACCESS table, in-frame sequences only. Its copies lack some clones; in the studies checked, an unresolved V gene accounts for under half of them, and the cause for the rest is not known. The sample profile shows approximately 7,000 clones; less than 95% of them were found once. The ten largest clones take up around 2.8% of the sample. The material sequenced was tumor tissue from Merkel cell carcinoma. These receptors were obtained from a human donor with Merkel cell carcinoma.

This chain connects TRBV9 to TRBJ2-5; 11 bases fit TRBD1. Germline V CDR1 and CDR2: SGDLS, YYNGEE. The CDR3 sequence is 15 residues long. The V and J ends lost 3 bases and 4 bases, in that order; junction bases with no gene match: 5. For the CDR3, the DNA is TGTGCCAGCAGCGACGGACAGGGGGCAGGAGAGACCCAGTACTTC. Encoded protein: CASSDGQGAGETQYF.

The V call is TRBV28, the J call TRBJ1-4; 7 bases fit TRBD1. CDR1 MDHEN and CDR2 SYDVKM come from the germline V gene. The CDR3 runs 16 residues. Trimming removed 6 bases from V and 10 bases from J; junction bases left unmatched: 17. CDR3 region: CASSSTPDRRRGKLFF. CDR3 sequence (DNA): TGTGCCAGCAGCTCTACCCCGGACAGGCGCCGCGGAAAACTGTTTTTT.

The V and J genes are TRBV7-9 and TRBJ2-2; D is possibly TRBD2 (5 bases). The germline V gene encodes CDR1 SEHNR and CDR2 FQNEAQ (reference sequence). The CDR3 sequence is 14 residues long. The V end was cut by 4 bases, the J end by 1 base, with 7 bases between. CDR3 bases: TGTGCCAGCAGCTACGGAGGGAACACCGGGGAGCTGTTTTTT. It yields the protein CASSYGGNTGELFF.

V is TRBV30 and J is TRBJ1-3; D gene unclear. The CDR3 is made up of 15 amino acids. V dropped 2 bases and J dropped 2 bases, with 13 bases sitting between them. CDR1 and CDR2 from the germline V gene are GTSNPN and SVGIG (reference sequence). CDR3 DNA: TGTGCCTGGAGTCCCATGGGAACAACTGGAAACACCATATATTTT. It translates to CAWSPMGTTGNTIYF.

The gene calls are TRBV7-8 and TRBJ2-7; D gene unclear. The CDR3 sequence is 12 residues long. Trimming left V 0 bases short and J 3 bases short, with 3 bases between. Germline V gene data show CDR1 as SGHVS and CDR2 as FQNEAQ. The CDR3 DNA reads TGTGCCAGCAGCTTAGCGGTCTACGAGCAGTACTTC. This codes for CASSLAVYEQYF.

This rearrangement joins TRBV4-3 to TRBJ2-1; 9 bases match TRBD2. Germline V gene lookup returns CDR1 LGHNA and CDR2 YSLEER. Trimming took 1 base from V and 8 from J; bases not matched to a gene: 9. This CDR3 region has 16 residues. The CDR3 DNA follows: TGCGCCAGCAGCCAAGGGGGCGGGGGGGCGGTCCATGAGCAGTTCTTC. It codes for CASSQGGGGAVHEQFF.

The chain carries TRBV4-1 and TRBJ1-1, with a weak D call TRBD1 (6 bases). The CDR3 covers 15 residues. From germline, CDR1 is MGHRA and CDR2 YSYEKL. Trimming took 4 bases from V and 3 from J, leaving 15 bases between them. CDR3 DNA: TGCGCCAGCAGCCGAGGGACCTCAGGGGACACTGAAGCTTTCTTT. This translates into CASSRGTSGDTEAFF.

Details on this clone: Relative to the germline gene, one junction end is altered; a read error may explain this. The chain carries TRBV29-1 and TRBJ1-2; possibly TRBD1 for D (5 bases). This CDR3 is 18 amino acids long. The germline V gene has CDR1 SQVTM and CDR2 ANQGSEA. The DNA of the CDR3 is TGCAGCGTTGACCCGGTCGGGGCAGGAGGGAGGTCGATCTATGGCTATACCTTC. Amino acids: CSVDPVGAGGRSIYGYTF.

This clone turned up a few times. The CDR3 bases are TGTGCCAGCTCACCACGCGATAACACCGGGGAGCTGTTTTTT. It yields the protein CASSPRDNTGELFF. The V call is TRBV18, the J call TRBJ2-2; D gene unclear. The CDR3 has 14 amino acids. V was cut by 1 base and J by 2 bases, with 5 bases left in between. Germline-derived CDR1 and CDR2 are KGHSH and LQKENI.

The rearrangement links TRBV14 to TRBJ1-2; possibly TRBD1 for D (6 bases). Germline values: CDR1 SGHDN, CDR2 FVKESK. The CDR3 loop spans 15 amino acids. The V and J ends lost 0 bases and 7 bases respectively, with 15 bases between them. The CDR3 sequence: CASSQEVGHRGGYTF. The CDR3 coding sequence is TGTGCCAGCAGCCAAGAAGTGGGACATAGAGGTGGCTACACCTTC.

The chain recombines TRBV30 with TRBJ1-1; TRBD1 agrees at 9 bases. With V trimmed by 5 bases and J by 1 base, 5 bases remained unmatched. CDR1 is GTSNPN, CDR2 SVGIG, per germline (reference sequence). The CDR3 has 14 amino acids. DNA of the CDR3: TGTGCCTGGGACAGGGGGGGGAGGAACACTGAAGCTTTCTTT. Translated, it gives CAWDRGGRNTEAFF.

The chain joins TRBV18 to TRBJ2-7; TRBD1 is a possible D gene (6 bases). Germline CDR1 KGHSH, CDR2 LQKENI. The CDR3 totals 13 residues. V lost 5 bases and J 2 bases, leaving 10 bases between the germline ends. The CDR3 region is CASSRQAPYEQYF. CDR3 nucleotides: TGTGCCAGCTCAAGACAGGCGCCCTACGAGCAGTACTTC.

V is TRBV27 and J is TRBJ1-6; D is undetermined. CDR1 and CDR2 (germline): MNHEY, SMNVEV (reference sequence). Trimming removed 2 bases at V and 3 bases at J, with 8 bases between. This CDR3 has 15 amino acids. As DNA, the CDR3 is TGTGCCAGCAGTTTAAGGCGGCACTATAATTCACCCCTCCACTTT. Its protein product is CASSLRRHYNSPLHF.

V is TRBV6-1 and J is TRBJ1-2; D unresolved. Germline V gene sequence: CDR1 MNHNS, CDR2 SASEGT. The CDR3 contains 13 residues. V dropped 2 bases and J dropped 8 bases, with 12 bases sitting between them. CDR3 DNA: TGTGCCAGCAGTGAACTGGGGTCGGGAGGCTACACCTTC. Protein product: CASSELGSGGYTF.

The CDR3 region has the DNA TGTGCCTGGATTTCGCGTAGCGGGGGGGCTTACGGGGAGCTGTTTTTT. It encodes CAWISRSGGAYGELFF. This sequence joins TRBV30 and TRBJ2-2; TRBD2 agrees at 11 bases. The V and J ends lost 4 bases and 7 bases, in that order; junction bases with no gene match: 11. The CDR3 consists of 16 residues. The germline gives CDR1 GTSNPN, CDR2 SVGIG (reference sequence).

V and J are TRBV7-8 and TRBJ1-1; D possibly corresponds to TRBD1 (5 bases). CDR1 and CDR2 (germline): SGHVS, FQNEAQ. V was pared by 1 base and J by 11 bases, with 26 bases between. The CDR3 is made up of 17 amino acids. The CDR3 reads CASSLGRRRSGGTGAFF. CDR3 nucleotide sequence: TGTGCCAGCAGCTTAGGCCGTCGTAGGTCTGGGGGGACGGGTGCTTTCTTT.

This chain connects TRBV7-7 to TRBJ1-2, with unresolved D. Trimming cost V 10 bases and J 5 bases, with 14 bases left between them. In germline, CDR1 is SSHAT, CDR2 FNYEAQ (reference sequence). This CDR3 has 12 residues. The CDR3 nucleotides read TGTGCCACCGACGTAGGTAGGTATGGCTACACCTTC. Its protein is CATDVGRYGYTF.

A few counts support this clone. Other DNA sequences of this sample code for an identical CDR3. CDR3 sequence: CASSTVTGQTDTQYF. Here the CDR3 DNA reads TGTGCCAGCAGCACCGTTACAGGGCAAACAGATACGCAGTATTTT. The J gene is TRBJ2-3, the V gene TRBV7-8; D is perhaps TRBD1 (6 bases). V lost 5 bases and J 3 bases, leaving 15 bases between the germline ends. This CDR3 has 15 amino acids. CDR1 is SGHVS and CDR2 is FQNEAQ in the germline V gene.

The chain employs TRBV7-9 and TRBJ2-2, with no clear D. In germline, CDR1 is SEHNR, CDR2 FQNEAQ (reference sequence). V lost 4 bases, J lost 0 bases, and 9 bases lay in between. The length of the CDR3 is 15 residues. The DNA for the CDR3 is TGTGCCAGCAGCTCGCCGGTCGCGAACACCGGGGAGCTGTTTTTT. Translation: CASSSPVANTGELFF. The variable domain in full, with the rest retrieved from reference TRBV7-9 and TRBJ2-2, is DTGVSQNPRHKITKRGQNVTFRCDPISEHNRLYWYRQTLGQGPEFLTYFQNEAQLEKSRLLSDRFSAERPKGSFSTLEIQRTEQGDSAMYLCASSSPVANTGELFFGEGSRLTVL.

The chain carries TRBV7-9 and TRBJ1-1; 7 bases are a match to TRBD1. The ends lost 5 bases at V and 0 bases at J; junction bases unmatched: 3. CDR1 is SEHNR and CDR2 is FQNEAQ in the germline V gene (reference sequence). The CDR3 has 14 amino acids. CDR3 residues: CASSTGQMNTEAFF. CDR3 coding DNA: TGTGCCAGCAGCACGGGACAGATGAACACTGAAGCTTTCTTT.